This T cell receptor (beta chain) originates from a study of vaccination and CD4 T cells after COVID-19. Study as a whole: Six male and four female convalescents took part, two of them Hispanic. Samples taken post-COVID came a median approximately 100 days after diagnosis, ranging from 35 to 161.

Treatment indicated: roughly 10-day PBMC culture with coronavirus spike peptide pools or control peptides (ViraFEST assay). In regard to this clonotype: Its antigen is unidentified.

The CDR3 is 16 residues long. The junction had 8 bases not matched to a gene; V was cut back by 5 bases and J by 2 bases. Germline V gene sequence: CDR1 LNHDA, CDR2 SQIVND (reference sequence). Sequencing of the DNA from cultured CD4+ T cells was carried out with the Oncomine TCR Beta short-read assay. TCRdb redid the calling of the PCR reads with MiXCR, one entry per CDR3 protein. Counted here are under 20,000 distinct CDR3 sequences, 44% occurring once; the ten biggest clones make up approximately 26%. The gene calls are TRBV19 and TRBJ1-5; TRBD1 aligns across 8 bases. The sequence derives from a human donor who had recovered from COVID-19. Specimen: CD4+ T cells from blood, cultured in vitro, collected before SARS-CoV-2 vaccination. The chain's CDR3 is CASSPRTGMGNQPQHF. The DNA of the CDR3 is TGTGCCAGTAGTCCTAGGACAGGGATGGGCAATCAGCCCCAGCATTTT. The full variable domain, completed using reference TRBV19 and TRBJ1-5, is DGGITQSPKYLFRKEGQNVTLSCEQNLNHDAMYWYRQDPGQGLRLIYYSQIVNDFQKGDIAEGYSVSREKKESFPLTVTSAQKNPTAFYLCASSPRTGMGNQPQHFGDGTRLSIL.